This entry lists 24 T cell receptor beta chains sequenced from one sample in a study of shared clonotypes between healthy human individuals. The naive CD8 fraction comprised CD45RO-negative cells positively selected for CCR7 and excluded terminally differentiated effector memory CD45RA+ cells. Profiling relied on immunoSEQ multiplex PCR, and the TCRdb table lists in-frame clones only, not all of them. Of some 2.1 million clones listed, 93% are singletons. The sequenced sample was naive CD8+ T cells from PBMCs. The receptors were gathered from a man aged 18 to 30 in good health. Some clones in this sample may be carry-over from other donors' samples.

This clone occurred once. The genes are TRBV11-2 and TRBJ2-1; 10 bases agree with TRBD2. The junction had 11 bases not matched to a gene; V was cut back by 0 bases and J by 9 bases. The V gene's germline CDR1 is SGHAT and CDR2 FQNNGV. CDR3 size: 17 residues. The CDR3 nucleotides read TGTGCCAGCAGCTTAGATCTCTTGCTAGCGGGAGTGGGTGAGCAGTTCTTC. It specifies CASSLDLLLAGVGEQFF.

CDR3: CASSLLGSNEKLFF. The DNA for the CDR3 is TGTGCCAGCAGCTTATTGGGAAGTAATGAAAAACTGTTTTTT. This chain joins TRBV7-9 and TRBJ1-4; D is undetermined. V lost 2 bases to trimming and J lost 4 bases, with 8 bases between them. The CDR3 has 14 residues. Per germline, CDR1 SEHNR and CDR2 FQNEAQ (reference sequence).

CDR3 region: CASSLPARSYNEQFF. CDR3 bases: TGTGCCAGCAGCTTACCGGCAAGGTCCTACAATGAGCAGTTCTTC. V is TRBV7-8 and J is TRBJ2-1, with D unresolved. V gave up 2 bases and J gave up 1 base, with 9 bases separating them. This CDR3 spans 15 amino acids. Germline-derived CDR1 and CDR2 are SGHVS and FQNEAQ. Full variable domain (outside the CDR3, taken from reference TRBV7-8 and TRBJ2-1): GAGVSQSPRYKVAKRGQDVALRCDPISGHVSLFWYQQALGQGPEFLTYFQNEAQLDKSGLPSDRFFAERPEGSVSTLKIQRTQQEDSAVYLCASSLPARSYNEQFFGPGTRLTVL.

The V gene is TRBV21-1, the J gene TRBJ2-2; no check of the table's D call, TRBD1, against the DNA was made. TRBV21-1 is a pseudogene locus. The CDR3 has 15 amino acids. The DNA for the CDR3 is TGTGCCAGCAGCATAGGACAGGGGGCGGACGGGGAGCTGTTTTTT. This sequence encodes CASSIGQGADGELFF.

This clone was seen once. CDR3: CASSSFSGSYEQYF. The CDR3 region has the DNA TGTGCCAGCAGCTCCTTTAGCGGGAGTTACGAGCAGTACTTC. V usage is TRBV7-6 and J usage is TRBJ2-7, with 9 positions matching TRBD2. The J segment lost 4 bases and the V segment lost 4 bases, leaving 5 bases of the junction unmatched. Germline assignment: CDR1 SGHVS and CDR2 FNYEAQ. The CDR3 loop spans 14 amino acids.

V usage is TRBV19 and J usage is TRBJ2-1; TRBD1 might be the D (5 bases). The CDR3 is 16 residues long. Deletions cut 3 bases from V and 3 bases from J, with 15 bases between. From germline, CDR1 is LNHDA and CDR2 SQIVND (reference sequence). CDR3 residues: CASSIQIRGGYNEQFF. CDR3 in DNA: TGTGCCAGTAGTATTCAAATTAGGGGTGGCTACAATGAGCAGTTCTTC.

The rearrangement uses TRBV9 and TRBJ1-1; 8 bases agree with TRBD1. CDR3 length: 15 residues. Germline V CDR1 and CDR2: SGDLS, YYNGEE. Unmatched junction bases numbered 5, after V lost 3 bases and J lost 1 base. The CDR3 reads CASSATQGANTEAFF. Written as DNA, the CDR3 is TGTGCCAGCAGCGCCACTCAGGGGGCGAACACTGAAGCTTTCTTT. The entire variable domain, with the rest obtained from reference TRBV9 and TRBJ1-1, is as follows: DSGVTQTPKHLITATGQRVTLRCSPRSGDLSVYWYQQSLDQGLQFLIQYYNGEERAKGNILERFSAQQFPDLHSELNLSSLELGDSALYFCASSATQGANTEAFFGQGTRLTVV.

This clone is a singleton in its sample. The V and J genes are TRBV14 and TRBJ1-1; D is perhaps TRBD1 (5 bases). The CDR3 is made up of 15 amino acids. The V end was cut by 1 base, the J end by 0 bases, with 9 bases between. CDR1 SGHDN and CDR2 FVKESK come from the germline V gene. This chain's CDR3 is CASSQVRGMNTEAFF. CDR3 DNA: TGTGCCAGCAGCCAAGTGAGGGGCATGAACACTGAAGCTTTCTTT.

This chain joins TRBV19 and TRBJ2-7; the D is unclear. V shed 3 bases and J shed 1 base, with 13 bases lying between them. The CDR3 is 15 amino acids. Germline values: CDR1 LNHDA, CDR2 SQIVND (reference sequence). The CDR3 here is CASSIRPSDSYEQYF. The DNA of the CDR3 is TGTGCCAGTAGTATTAGGCCCTCGGATTCCTACGAGCAGTACTTC.

Worth noting for this clone: The sample holds other DNA sequences that translate to the same CDR3. The chain recombines TRBV29-1 with TRBJ2-2, with D unclear. CDR1 and CDR2 (germline): SQVTM, ANQGSEA. The CDR3 loop spans 12 amino acids. V was pared by 4 bases and J by 6 bases, with 9 bases between. CDR3 residues: CSVVGLAGELFF. The CDR3 nucleotides are TGCAGCGTTGTTGGTCTGGCCGGGGAGCTGTTTTTT.

The chain combines TRBV28 with TRBJ2-7, with 7 bases fitting TRBD1. The V gene end was trimmed by 6 bases and the J gene end by 2 bases; junction bases not matched to a gene: 16. Germline V gives CDR1 MDHEN, CDR2 SYDVKM. The CDR3 loop spans 17 amino acids. The CDR3 sequence: CASSNSFGTEDTYEQYF. The CDR3 DNA is TGTGCCAGCAGCAACTCCTTTGGGACAGAAGACACCTACGAGCAGTACTTC. Looking up the rest from reference TRBV28 and TRBJ2-7 gives the full variable domain: DVKVTQSSRYLVKRTGEKVFLECVQDMDHENMFWYRQDPGLGLRLIYFSYDVKMKEKGDIPEGYSVSREKKERFSLILESASTNQTSMYLCASSNSFGTEDTYEQYFGPGTRLTVT.

The V gene is TRBV27, the J gene TRBJ2-7, with 9 positions matching TRBD1. CDR1 is MNHEY and CDR2 is SMNVEV in the germline V gene (reference sequence). The ends lost 0 bases at V and 2 bases at J; junction bases unmatched: 2. This CDR3 spans 15 amino acids. This CDR3 is CASSLSGTGTYEQYF. The CDR3 region has the DNA TGTGCCAGCAGTTTATCGGGGACAGGGACCTACGAGCAGTACTTC.

This chain connects TRBV29-1 to TRBJ1-1; 7 bases match TRBD1. Germline CDR1 and CDR2: SQVTM and ANQGSEA. The CDR3 has 11 amino acids. The J segment lost 11 bases and the V segment lost 6 bases, leaving 9 bases of the junction unmatched. This CDR3 reads CSVPTGLAAFF. CDR3 bases: TGCAGCGTCCCGACAGGGCTGGCCGCTTTCTTT.

The rearrangement uses TRBV6-5 and TRBJ2-2; D is ambiguous. The CDR3 has 14 residues. The germline V gene encodes CDR1 MNHEY and CDR2 SVGAGI. The V and J ends lost 8 bases and 6 bases respectively, with 16 bases between them. The chain's CDR3 is CASFYHPLAGELFF. In DNA form, the CDR3 reads TGTGCCAGCTTTTACCACCCGCTGGCCGGGGAGCTGTTTTTT.

Comment on this clone: Other DNA sequences within the sample encode an identical CDR3. This chain joins TRBV28 and TRBJ1-2; no reliable D call. With 8 bases removed from V and 2 bases from J, the gap between germline ends came to 3 bases. The germline gives CDR1 MDHEN, CDR2 SYDVKM. The CDR3 length is 10 residues. The CDR3 DNA reads as TGTGCCAGCTCCAACTATGGCTACACCTTC. Protein sequence: CASSNYGYTF.

In DNA form, the CDR3 reads TGTGCCCACACCGGGACTAGCGGTTCCTACAATGAGCAGTTCTTC. Encoded protein: CAHTGTSGSYNEQFF. The chain couples TRBV2 to TRBJ2-1; 11 nucleotides align to TRBD2. Per germline, CDR1 SNHLY and CDR2 FYNNEI. The CDR3 runs to 15 residues. Trimming at V came to 11 bases and at J to 1 base, leaving 7 bases not matched to a gene.

The chain is built from TRBV10-3 and TRBJ2-1; perhaps D is TRBD1 or TRBD2 (6 bases each). V was trimmed by 4 bases and J by 6 bases, leaving 19 bases between them. This CDR3 comprises 16 residues. Per germline, CDR1 ENHRY and CDR2 SYGVKD. CDR3 in amino acids: CAISGNRATGANEQFF. Written as DNA, the CDR3 is TGTGCCATCAGTGGAAACAGGGCGACGGGGGCCAATGAGCAGTTCTTC.

The rearrangement links TRBV25-1 to TRBJ1-2; D is unclear. The CDR3 consists of 16 residues. V was clipped by 3 bases and J by 4 bases, with 18 bases between them. Germline V gene data show CDR1 as MGHDK and CDR2 as SYGVNS. CDR3 DNA: TGTGCCAGCAGTGATTGGTATGGGGAGGGTACCTATGGCTACACCTTC. Translated: CASSDWYGEGTYGYTF.

The rearrangement links TRBV7-9 to TRBJ1-2; D perhaps matches TRBD1 (6 bases). Germline lookup yields CDR1 SEHNR and CDR2 FQNEAQ (reference sequence). V lost 5 bases, J lost 4 bases, and 23 bases lay in between. The CDR3 is 17 residues long. CDR3 sequence: CASSGRDNAPALYGYTF. Here the CDR3 DNA reads TGTGCCAGCAGCGGCCGGGACAACGCACCGGCACTCTATGGCTACACCTTC. Full variable domain (outside the CDR3, taken from reference TRBV7-9 and TRBJ1-2): DTGVSQNPRHKITKRGQNVTFRCDPISEHNRLYWYRQTLGQGPEFLTYFQNEAQLEKSRLLSDRFSAERPKGSFSTLEIQRTEQGDSAMYLCASSGRDNAPALYGYTFGSGTRLTVV.

The V and J genes are TRBV5-1 and TRBJ2-3; the match to TRBD2 covers 11 bases. Per the germline V gene, CDR1 is SGHRS and CDR2 is YFSETQ. The CDR3 extends over 18 amino acids. V shed 4 bases, J shed 2 bases, and the junction held 12 bases outside the gene matches. The CDR3 DNA reads as TGCGCCAGCAGCCCAAGACTAGCGGGACTCTCCCCCACAGATACGCAGTATTTT. The encoded protein is CASSPRLAGLSPTDTQYF.

The J gene is TRBJ2-2, the V gene TRBV27; possible D gene TRBD1, 5 bases. V was trimmed by 7 bases and J by 6 bases, leaving 12 bases between them. The CDR3 consists of 13 residues. CDR1 MNHEY and CDR2 SMNVEV come from the germline V gene (reference sequence). The CDR3 reads CASKYWGSGELFF. Here the CDR3 DNA reads TGTGCCAGCAAATATTGGGGCTCCGGGGAGCTGTTTTTT.

This clone was detected a few times. J is TRBJ1-2 and V is TRBV28; D call uncertain. The CDR3 totals 12 residues. Deletions cut 7 bases from V and 8 bases from J, with 14 bases between. Germline V lookup: CDR1 MDHEN, CDR2 SYDVKM. The CDR3 bases are TGTGCCAGCACTCCCTTGGCTGGGGGCTACACCTTC. It codes for CASTPLAGGYTF.

The V call is TRBV27, the J call TRBJ2-7, with TRBD1 as a possible D gene (5 bases). Germline V gene lookup returns CDR1 MNHEY and CDR2 SMNVEV (reference sequence). Trimming pared 5 bases from V and 5 bases from J, leaving 22 bases between. The CDR3 has 16 amino acids. The CDR3 reads CASSPGFSYPKDEQYF. CDR3 DNA sequence: TGTGCCAGCAGTCCAGGGTTCAGCTACCCTAAGGACGAGCAGTACTTC.

The chain employs TRBV27 and TRBJ2-2; D possibly corresponds to TRBD2 (6 bases). CDR1 is MNHEY and CDR2 is SMNVEV in the germline V gene (reference sequence). V lost 5 bases, J lost 5 bases, and 24 bases lay in between. The CDR3 contains 18 residues. The CDR3 here is CASSPRIGPSGGTGELFF. The CDR3, as DNA: TGTGCCAGCAGTCCCAGGATTGGGCCCTCTGGGGGGACCGGGGAGCTGTTTTTT.